What follows are 7 T cell receptor beta chains derived from one specimen sequenced in a study of Graves' ophthalmopathy and Graves' hyperthyroidism. Amplification targeted the TCR beta CDR3 regions, with RNA transcripts as the source material. The first round was an RT-PCR with HTBI primers, and the second round was a multiplex PCR. TCRdb independently ran MiXCR on the multiplex PCR reads; one entry per CDR3 protein. The table lists 300,000 to 400,000 distinct CDR3 sequences, roughly a sixth of them singletons. Sequenced material: peripheral blood. The source is an adult man with Graves' ophthalmopathy.

This clonotype showed up many times. The J gene is TRBJ1-1, the V gene TRBV2, with a weak D call TRBD1 (6 bases). The CDR3 has 14 residues. Trimming pared 8 bases from V and 1 base from J, leaving 14 bases between. Per germline, CDR1 SNHLY and CDR2 FYNNEI. CDR3 amino acids: CASLPGHSNTEAFF. CDR3 sequence (DNA): TGTGCCAGCCTTCCGGGACATTCGAACACTGAAGCTTTCTTT.

This clonotype was seen many times. This rearrangement joins TRBV11-2 to TRBJ2-7; 9 bases fit TRBD1. Germline values: CDR1 SGHAT, CDR2 FQNNGV. This CDR3 contains 14 residues. The J segment lost 5 bases and the V segment lost 8 bases, leaving 10 bases of the junction unmatched. DNA for the CDR3: TGTGCCAGCGGCACTGGACAGGGGTGGAACGAGCAGTACTTC. As protein: CASGTGQGWNEQYF.

This clonotype was seen ten or more times. The rearrangement joins TRBV7-2 to TRBJ1-2; TRBD1 is a possible D gene (6 bases). Germline values: CDR1 SGHTA, CDR2 FQGNSA. The CDR3 is 16 residues long. The V end lost 5 bases, the J end lost 3 bases, and 19 bases lay between the germline ends. For the CDR3, the DNA is TGTGCCAGCAGCCCGATGCGGGGGCCGGCTCACTATGGCTACACCTTC. Its protein is CASSPMRGPAHYGYTF.

This clonotype showed up many times. This chain uses TRBV12-3 or TRBV12-4 with TRBJ2-7; 7 positions match TRBD1. J was trimmed by 3 bases and V by 5 bases; bases with no gene match: 7. The CDR3 spans 14 residues. The CDR3, as DNA: TGTGCCAGCAGTGCCCAGACAGGGTACTACGAGCAGTACTTC. Its translation is CASSAQTGYYEQYF.

This clonotype was detected many times. CDR3 protein: CASRHTGYPLHEQYF. The CDR3 DNA sequence: TGTGCCAGCAGACACACAGGGTACCCCCTCCACGAGCAGTACTTC. The J gene is TRBJ2-7, the V gene TRBV14; the D gene is possibly TRBD1 (6 bases). The CDR3 has 15 amino acids. V gave up 6 bases and J gave up 5 bases, with 20 bases separating them. Germline V CDR1 and CDR2: SGHDN, FVKESK.

V and J are TRBV2 and TRBJ1-1; D gene ambiguous. Germline-derived CDR1 and CDR2 are SNHLY and FYNNEI. The CDR3 runs 17 residues. The V end was cut by 3 bases, the J end by 0 bases, with 17 bases between. CDR3 sequence: CASSDVSGLIVNTEAFF. In DNA, the CDR3 is TGTGCCAGCAGTGATGTATCCGGCCTGATAGTGAACACTGAAGCTTTCTTT.

In its sample, this clonotype was seen many times. The J gene is TRBJ2-2, the V gene TRBV12-3 or TRBV12-4, with D hard to call. The V end lost 4 bases, the J end lost 8 bases, and 11 bases lay between the germline ends. The CDR3 length is 13 residues. This CDR3 reads CASSSTPAGELFF. CDR3 nucleotide sequence: TGTGCCAGCAGTTCGACCCCGGCAGGGGAGCTGTTTTTT.